This TCR beta chain was found in a study of early stage breast cancer tumors (dated by TCRdb to about 2017). Study-wide context: Of the approximately 15 invasive breast tumors, about 13 were found to be estrogen receptor-positive, progesterone receptor-positive and HER2-negative. Eight of the 12 ER+/PR+/HER2- tumors were invasive ductal carcinomas, while the other four were invasive lobular carcinomas. On average, each sample got 7.5 to 10-fold read coverage. A total of 2,651,842 templates, representing around 1.2 million unique clonotypes, were detected across all samples. Broader findings and caveats from the paper: Because the cohort was small, analysis by tumor subtype was not possible. Tumors showed about 2.4-fold higher T cell density and higher clonality than adjacent normal breast tissue. Repertoires from blood resembled normal breast more closely than tumor, and using blood as a reference for each tissue separated tumor from normal in 14 of 16 patients. Enriched TCRB sequences shared across patients were found to be mostly commonly generated sequences that were unlikely to play an important role in the tumor microenvironment. Bulk genomic DNA sequencing of unsorted cells missed chain pairing and functional markers such as CD4, CD8 and FOXP3.

There are a few counts of this clone. The specificity of this receptor is unknown. The record has no base qualities; no much larger clone is one base away. In the same sample, other DNA sequences code for this CDR3. Two independent genomic DNA replicates were amplified for each sample, with around 0.5 ug used for blood and approximately 1.5 ug for tumor or normal breast. Following the manufacturer's instructions, the ImmunoSeq Intro kit was used to carry out TCRB sequencing on genomic DNA. Multiplex PCR ran 25 to 40 cycles with proprietary primers and spike-in control sequences for absolute quantification. An 87-bp fragment spanning the CDR3 and flanking V and J genes was sequenced with single-end 150-bp reads. Each lane of an Illumina MiSeq running version 3.0 chemistry carried seven multiplexed samples, with two replicates apiece. The original methods were these. Raw data were processed by the vendor's proprietary pipeline, with both replicates merged into one result per sample. A clonotype was defined as productive rearrangements that share the same V-gene family, CDR3 amino acid sequence and J-gene segment. Clonality was calculated as 1 minus the normalized Shannon entropy (Pielou evenness) of TCRB abundances. To estimate T cell density, the total number of templates was divided by the input cell count, which was inferred from how much DNA went in. Recon was used with default parameters to estimate total repertoire diversity and clonality. Clonotypes with over 0.1% abundance in tumor and at least 32-fold higher abundance in tumor than in normal breast were defined as tumor-enriched. TCRdb retrieved this table from immuneACCESS and kept in-frame rearrangements only. Not all clones are present; in checked studies, unresolved V genes account for under half, and no reason is known for the remainder. V and J calls and clone size are those listed in that table; D and trimming were worked out from the DNA. Recorded for this sample are around 40,000 clones; approximately 72% of them occurred a single time. About 7% of the sample is taken by the ten largest.

The study profiled bulk TCR beta-chain repertoires in matched peripheral blood, tumor and adjacent normal breast tissue taken from approximately 15 patients with early-stage breast cancer. Before surgery, roughly 4.5-11 mL of whole blood was collected in EDTA tubes and processed within 2 hours. Peripheral blood mononuclear cells were isolated by Ficoll-Paque centrifugation in SepMate-50 tubes. PBMCs were cryopreserved in aliquots of roughly 1.9 to 4 million cells in 90% FBS with about 10% DMSO and kept in liquid nitrogen. Genomic DNA was extracted with the Qiagen AllPrep DNA/RNA Mini kit. The CDR3 runs 15 amino acids, cysteine and phenylalanine included. The entry retains the CDR3 DNA only, 45 bases that are in frame from base 1. CDR1 LNHDA and CDR2 SQIVND are derived from the germline V gene (reference sequence). Trimming leaves V shorter by 2 bases and J shorter by 1 base, with the junction holding 1 base beyond the gene matches.

This sequence uses TRBV19 and TRBJ1-3, with 8 bases in between that match TRBD1. The receptor's source is a person aged 50 to 59 with breast cancer. The sample taken for sequencing was blood. CDR3 loop: CASSIRTGSGNTIYF. The DNA sequence reads TGTGCCAGTAGTATACGGACAGGGTCTGGAAACACCATATATTTT.